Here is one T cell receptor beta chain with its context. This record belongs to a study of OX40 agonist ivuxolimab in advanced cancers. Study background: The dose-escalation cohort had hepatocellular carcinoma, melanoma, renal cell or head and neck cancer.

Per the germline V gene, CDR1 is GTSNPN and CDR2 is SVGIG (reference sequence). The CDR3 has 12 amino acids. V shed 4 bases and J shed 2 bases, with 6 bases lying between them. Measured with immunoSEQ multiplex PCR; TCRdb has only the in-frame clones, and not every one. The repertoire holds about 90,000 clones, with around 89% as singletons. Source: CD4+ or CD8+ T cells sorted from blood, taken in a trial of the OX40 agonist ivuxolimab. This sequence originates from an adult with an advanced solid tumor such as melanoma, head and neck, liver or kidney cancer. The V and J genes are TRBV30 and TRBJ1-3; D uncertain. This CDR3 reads CAWTQTGNTIYF. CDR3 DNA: TGTGCCTGGACACAAACTGGAAACACCATATATTTT.